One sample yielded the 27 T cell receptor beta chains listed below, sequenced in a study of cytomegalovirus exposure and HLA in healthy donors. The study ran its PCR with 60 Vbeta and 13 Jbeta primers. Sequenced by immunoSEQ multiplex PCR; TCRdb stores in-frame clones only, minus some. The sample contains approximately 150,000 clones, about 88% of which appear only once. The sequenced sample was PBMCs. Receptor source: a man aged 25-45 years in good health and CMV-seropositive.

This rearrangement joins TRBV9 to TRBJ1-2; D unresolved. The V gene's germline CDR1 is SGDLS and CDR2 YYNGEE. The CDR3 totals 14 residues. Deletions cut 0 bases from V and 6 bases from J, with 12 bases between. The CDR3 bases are TGTGCCAGCAGCGTAGGCTGGCGGGGAGATGGCTACACCTTC. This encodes CASSVGWRGDGYTF. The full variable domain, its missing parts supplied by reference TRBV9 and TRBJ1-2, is DSGVTQTPKHLITATGQRVTLRCSPRSGDLSVYWYQQSLDQGLQFLIQYYNGEERAKGNILERFSAQQFPDLHSELNLSSLELGDSALYFCASSVGWRGDGYTFGSGTRLTVV.

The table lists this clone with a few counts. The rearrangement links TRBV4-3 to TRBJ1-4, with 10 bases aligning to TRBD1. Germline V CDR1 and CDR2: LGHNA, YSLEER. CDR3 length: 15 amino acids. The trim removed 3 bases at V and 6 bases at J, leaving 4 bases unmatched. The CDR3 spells CASSHRDRGDEKLFF. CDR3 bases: TGCGCCAGCAGCCACCGGGACAGGGGAGATGAAAAACTGTTTTTT.

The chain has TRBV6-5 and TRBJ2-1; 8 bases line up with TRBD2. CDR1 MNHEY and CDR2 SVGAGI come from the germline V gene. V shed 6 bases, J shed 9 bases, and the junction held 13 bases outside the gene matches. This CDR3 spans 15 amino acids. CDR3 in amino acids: CASREIGRGALEQFF. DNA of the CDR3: TGTGCCAGCAGAGAAATCGGGAGGGGGGCACTTGAGCAGTTCTTC.

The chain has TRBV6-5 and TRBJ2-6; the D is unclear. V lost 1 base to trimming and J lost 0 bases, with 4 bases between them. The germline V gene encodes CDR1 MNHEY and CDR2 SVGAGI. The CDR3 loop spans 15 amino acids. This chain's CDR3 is CASSYFGSGANVLTF. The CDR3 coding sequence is TGTGCCAGCAGTTACTTCGGCTCTGGGGCCAACGTCCTGACTTTC.

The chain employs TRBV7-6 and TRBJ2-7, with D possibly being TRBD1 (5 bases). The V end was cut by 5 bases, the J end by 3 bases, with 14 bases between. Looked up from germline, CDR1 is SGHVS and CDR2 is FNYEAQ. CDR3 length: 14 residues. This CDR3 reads CASSPGWGNYEQYF. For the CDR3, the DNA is TGTGCCAGCAGCCCCGGATGGGGCAACTACGAGCAGTACTTC. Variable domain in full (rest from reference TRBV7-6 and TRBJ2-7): GAGVSQSPRYKVTKRGQDVALRCDPISGHVSLYWYRQALGQGPEFLTYFNYEAQQDKSGLPNDRFSAERPEGSISTLTIQRTEQRDSAMYRCASSPGWGNYEQYFGPGTRLTVT.

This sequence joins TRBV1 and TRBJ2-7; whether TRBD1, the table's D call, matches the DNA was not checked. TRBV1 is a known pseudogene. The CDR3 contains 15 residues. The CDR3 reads CTSSQDKGQTYEQYV. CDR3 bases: TGCACCAGCAGCCAAGATAAGGGACAGACGTACGAGCAGTACGTC.

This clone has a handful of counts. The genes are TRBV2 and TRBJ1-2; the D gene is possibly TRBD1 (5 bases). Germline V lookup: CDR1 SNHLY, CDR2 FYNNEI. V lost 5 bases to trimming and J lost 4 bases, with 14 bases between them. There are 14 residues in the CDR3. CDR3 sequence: CASSYPREGYGYTF. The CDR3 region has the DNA TGTGCCAGCAGTTACCCCAGGGAGGGCTATGGCTACACCTTC. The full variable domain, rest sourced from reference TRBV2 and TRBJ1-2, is EPEVTQTPSHQVTQMGQEVILRCVPISNHLYFYWYRQILGQKVEFLVSFYNNEISEKSEIFDDQFSVERPDGSNFTLKIRSTKLEDSAMYFCASSYPREGYGYTFGSGTRLTVV.

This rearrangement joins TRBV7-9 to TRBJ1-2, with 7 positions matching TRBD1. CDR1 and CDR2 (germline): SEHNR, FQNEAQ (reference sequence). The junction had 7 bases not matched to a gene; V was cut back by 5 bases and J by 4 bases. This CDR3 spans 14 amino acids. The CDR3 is CASSPKGQAYGYTF. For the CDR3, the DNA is TGTGCCAGCAGCCCGAAAGGACAGGCCTATGGCTACACCTTC.

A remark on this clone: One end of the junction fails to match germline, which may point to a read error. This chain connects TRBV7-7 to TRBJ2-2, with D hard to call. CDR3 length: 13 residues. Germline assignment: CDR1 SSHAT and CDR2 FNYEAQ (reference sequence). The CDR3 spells CASSLLSTGELFF. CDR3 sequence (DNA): TGTGCTAGCAGCTTACTTAGCACCGGGGAGCTGTTTTTT.

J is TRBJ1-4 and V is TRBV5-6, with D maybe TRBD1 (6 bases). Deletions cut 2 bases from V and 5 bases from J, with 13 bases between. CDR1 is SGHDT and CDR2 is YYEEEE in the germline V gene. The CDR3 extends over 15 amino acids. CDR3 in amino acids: CASSLWWQGNEKLFF. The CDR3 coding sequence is TGTGCCAGCAGCTTATGGTGGCAGGGGAATGAAAAACTGTTTTTT.

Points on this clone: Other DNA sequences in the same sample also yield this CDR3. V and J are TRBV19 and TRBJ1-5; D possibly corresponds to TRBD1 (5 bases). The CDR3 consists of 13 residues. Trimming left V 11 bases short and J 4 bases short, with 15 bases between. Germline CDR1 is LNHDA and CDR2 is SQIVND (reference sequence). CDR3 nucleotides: TGTGCCTCCTCGGGGGGGGTTAATCAGCCCCAGCATTTT. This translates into CASSGGVNQPQHF.

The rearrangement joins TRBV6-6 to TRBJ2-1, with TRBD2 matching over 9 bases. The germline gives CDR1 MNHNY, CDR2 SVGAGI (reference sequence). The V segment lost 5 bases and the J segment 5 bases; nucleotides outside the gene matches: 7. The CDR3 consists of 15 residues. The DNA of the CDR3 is TGTGCCAGCAGTAGTAGCGGGAGCCCGAACAATGAGCAGTTCTTC. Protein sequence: CASSSSGSPNNEQFF.

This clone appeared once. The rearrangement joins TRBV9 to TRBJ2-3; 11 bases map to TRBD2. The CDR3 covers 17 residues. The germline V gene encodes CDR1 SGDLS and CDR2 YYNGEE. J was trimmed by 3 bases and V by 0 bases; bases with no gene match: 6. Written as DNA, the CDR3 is TGTGCCAGCAGCGTAGAGGGTAGCGGGAGGGGGACAGATACGCAGTATTTT. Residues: CASSVEGSGRGTDTQYF.

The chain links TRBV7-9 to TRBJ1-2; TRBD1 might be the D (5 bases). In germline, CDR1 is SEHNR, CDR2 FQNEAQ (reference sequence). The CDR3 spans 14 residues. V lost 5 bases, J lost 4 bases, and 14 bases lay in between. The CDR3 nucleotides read TGTGCCAGCAGCCCCGGGGGGTTTACCTATGGCTACACCTTC. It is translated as CASSPGGFTYGYTF.

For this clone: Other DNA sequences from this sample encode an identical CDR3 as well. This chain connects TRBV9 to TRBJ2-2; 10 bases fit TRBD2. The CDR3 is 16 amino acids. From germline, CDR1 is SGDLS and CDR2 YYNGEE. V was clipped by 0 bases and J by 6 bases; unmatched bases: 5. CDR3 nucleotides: TGTGCCAGCAGCGTAGGGGCTAGCGGGAGTCCCGGGGAGCTGTTTTTT. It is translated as CASSVGASGSPGELFF.

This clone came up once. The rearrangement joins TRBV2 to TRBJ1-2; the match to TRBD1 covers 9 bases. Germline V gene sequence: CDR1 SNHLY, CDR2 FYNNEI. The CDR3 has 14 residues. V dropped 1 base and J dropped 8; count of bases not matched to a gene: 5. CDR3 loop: CASSEDGQGWGYTF. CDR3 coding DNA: TGTGCCAGCAGTGAAGACGGACAGGGGTGGGGCTACACCTTC.

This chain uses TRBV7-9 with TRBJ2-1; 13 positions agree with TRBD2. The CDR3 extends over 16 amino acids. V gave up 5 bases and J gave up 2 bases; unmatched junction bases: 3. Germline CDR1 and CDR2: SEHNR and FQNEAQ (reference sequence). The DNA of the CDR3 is TGTGCCAGCAGCGGACTAGCGGGAGCCGCCTACAATGAGCAGTTCTTC. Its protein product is CASSGLAGAAYNEQFF.

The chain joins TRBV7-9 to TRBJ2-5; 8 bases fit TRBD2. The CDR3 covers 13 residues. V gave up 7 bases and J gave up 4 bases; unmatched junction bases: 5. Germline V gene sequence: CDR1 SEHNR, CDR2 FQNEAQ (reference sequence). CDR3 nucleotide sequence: TGTGCCAGCATTCTTAGCGGGGCAGAGACCCAGTACTTC. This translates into CASILSGAETQYF.

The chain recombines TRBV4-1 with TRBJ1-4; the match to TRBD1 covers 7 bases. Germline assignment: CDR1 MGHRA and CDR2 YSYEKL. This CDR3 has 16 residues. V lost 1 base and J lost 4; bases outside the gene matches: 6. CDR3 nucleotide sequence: TGCGCCAGCAGCCAAGTTCCGGGACAGTTTAATGAAAAACTGTTTTTT. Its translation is CASSQVPGQFNEKLFF.

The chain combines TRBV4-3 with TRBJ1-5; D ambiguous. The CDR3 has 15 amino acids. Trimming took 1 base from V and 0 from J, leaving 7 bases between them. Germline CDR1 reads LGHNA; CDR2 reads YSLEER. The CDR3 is CASSQVFPSNQPQHF. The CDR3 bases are TGCGCCAGCAGCCAAGTATTCCCTAGCAATCAGCCCCAGCATTTT.

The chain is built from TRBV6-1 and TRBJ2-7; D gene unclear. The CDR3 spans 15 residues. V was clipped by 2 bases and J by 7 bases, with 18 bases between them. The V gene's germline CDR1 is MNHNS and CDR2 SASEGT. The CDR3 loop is CASSEITGRLREQYV. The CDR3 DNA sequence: TGTGCCAGCAGTGAAATTACGGGCAGGCTTAGGGAGCAGTACGTC.

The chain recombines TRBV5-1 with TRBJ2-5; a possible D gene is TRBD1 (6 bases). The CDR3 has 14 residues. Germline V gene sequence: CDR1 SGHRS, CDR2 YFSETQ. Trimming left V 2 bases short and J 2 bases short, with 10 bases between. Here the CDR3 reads CASSFGTLQETQYF. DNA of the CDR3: TGCGCCAGCAGCTTCGGGACATTACAAGAGACCCAGTACTTC.

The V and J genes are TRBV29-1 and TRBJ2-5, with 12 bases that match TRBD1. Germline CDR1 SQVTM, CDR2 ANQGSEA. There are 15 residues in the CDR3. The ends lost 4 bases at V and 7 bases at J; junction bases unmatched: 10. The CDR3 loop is CSVAPGQGAVWTQYF. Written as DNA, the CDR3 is TGCAGCGTTGCACCGGGACAGGGGGCGGTTTGGACCCAGTACTTC. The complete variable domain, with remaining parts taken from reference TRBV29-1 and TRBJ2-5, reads SAVISQKPSRDICQRGTSLTIQCQVDSQVTMMFWYRQQPGQSLTLIATANQGSEATYESGFVIDKFPISRPNLTFSTLTVSNMSPEDSSIYLCSVAPGQGAVWTQYFGPGTRLLVL.

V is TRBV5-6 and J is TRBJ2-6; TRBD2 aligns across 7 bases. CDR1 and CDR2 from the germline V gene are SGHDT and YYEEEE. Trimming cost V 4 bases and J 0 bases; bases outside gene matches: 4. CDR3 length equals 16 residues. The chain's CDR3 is CASSLTSASGANVLTF. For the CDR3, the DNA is TGTGCCAGCAGCCTCACTAGCGCCTCTGGGGCCAACGTCCTGACTTTC.

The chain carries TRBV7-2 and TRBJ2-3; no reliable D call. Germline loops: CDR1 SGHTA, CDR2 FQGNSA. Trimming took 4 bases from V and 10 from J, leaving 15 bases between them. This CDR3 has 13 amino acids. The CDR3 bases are TGTGCCAGCAGCTCCCCAGAAGGAGTGCCGCAGTATTTT. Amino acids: CASSSPEGVPQYF.

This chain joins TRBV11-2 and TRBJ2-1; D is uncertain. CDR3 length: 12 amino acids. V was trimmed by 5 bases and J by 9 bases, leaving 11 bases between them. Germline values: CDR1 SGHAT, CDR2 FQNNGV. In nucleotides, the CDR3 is TGTGCCAGCAGCCCAGAACGGGTTGAGCAGTTCTTC. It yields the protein CASSPERVEQFF. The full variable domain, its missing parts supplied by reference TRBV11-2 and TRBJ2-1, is EAGVAQSPRYKIIEKRQSVAFWCNPISGHATLYWYQQILGQGPKLLIQFQNNGVVDDSQLPKDRFSAERLKGVDSTLKIQPAKLEDSAVYLCASSPERVEQFFGPGTRLTVL.

CDR3 residues: CASSGTSGAYNEQFF. In nucleotides, the CDR3 is TGTGCCAGCAGTGGGACTAGCGGGGCTTACAATGAGCAGTTCTTC. The chain couples TRBV6-1 to TRBJ2-1, with 12 bases that match TRBD2. Germline V gene sequence: CDR1 MNHNS, CDR2 SASEGT. V lost 4 bases and J lost 4; bases outside the gene matches: 2. This CDR3 has 15 amino acids.